Listed here are 8 T cell receptor beta chains from one sample, sequenced in a study of blood T cell repertoires in COVID-19. Assay: immunoSEQ multiplex PCR; the TCRdb copy retains only in-frame clones and omits some. The sample shows 150,000 or so clones, roughly 80% of them seen only once. Input material: peripheral blood. The receptors were gathered from a woman aged 65 to 85 with COVID-19, enrolled during active disease.

The chain carries TRBV28 and TRBJ1-3; D is unresolved. The ends were cut back, 2 bases at V and 1 base at J, with 12 bases in the middle. The CDR3 is made up of 16 amino acids. Germline V gene lookup returns CDR1 MDHEN and CDR2 SYDVKM. This chain's CDR3 is CASSLGSAGSGNTIYF. As DNA, the CDR3 is TGTGCCAGCAGTTTAGGATCGGCGGGGTCTGGAAACACCATATATTTT.

The gene calls are TRBV7-6 and TRBJ1-5; tentative D call: TRBD1 (5 bases). The germline gives CDR1 SGHVS, CDR2 FNYEAQ. The V gene lost 1 base and the J gene lost 2 bases, with 12 bases spanning the gap. The CDR3 is 16 amino acids. The chain's CDR3 is CASSLDSGSGNQPQHF. In DNA form, the CDR3 reads TGTGCCAGCAGCTTAGATTCAGGGTCGGGCAATCAGCCCCAGCATTTT.

Only a few counts were recorded for this clone. The J gene is TRBJ1-1, the V gene TRBV14; 9 nucleotides align to TRBD1. Germline V gives CDR1 SGHDN, CDR2 FVKESK. The V and J ends lost 4 bases and 2 bases, in that order; junction bases with no gene match: 8. This CDR3 has 16 amino acids. The CDR3 DNA reads TGTGCCAGCAGCCTTCTTGGGACAGGGACTAACACTGAAGCTTTCTTT. It specifies CASSLLGTGTNTEAFF. Variable domain in full (rest from reference TRBV14 and TRBJ1-1): EAGVTQFPSHSVIEKGQTVTLRCDPISGHDNLYWYRRVMGKEIKFLLHFVKESKQDESGMPNNRFLAERTGGTYSTLKVQPAELEDSGVYFCASSLLGTGTNTEAFFGQGTRLTVV.

The rearrangement links TRBV6-1 to TRBJ1-6; D is undetermined. Trimming removed 4 bases at V and 0 bases at J, with 7 bases between. Germline assignment: CDR1 MNHNS and CDR2 SASEGT. The CDR3 extends over 15 amino acids. Here the CDR3 DNA reads TGTGCCAGCAGTGGAGGGATCTCCTATAATTCACCCCTCCACTTT. Its translation: CASSGGISYNSPLHF.

The CDR3, as DNA: TGTGCCCGACAGACAGGGATTAACACCGGGGAGCTGTTTTTT. Protein product: CARQTGINTGELFF. The chain recombines TRBV30 with TRBJ2-2; 7 positions match TRBD1. CDR3 length: 14 residues. CDR1 is GTSNPN, CDR2 SVGIG, per germline (reference sequence). J lost 2 bases, V lost 8 bases, and 8 bases had no gene match.

The chain recombines TRBV7-9 with TRBJ1-6, with a tentative D call TRBD1 (6 bases). The CDR3 has 15 amino acids. Trimming stripped 5 bases from V and 9 bases from J, with 17 bases between. The germline V gene encodes CDR1 SEHNR and CDR2 FQNEAQ (reference sequence). This CDR3 reads CASSARTERGSPLHF. The CDR3 nucleotides read TGTGCCAGCAGCGCCCGGACAGAGCGGGGTTCACCCCTCCACTTT.

V usage is TRBV9 and J usage is TRBJ2-3; TRBD2 might be the D (6 bases). Germline V gives CDR1 SGDLS, CDR2 YYNGEE. CDR3 length: 14 residues. V lost 0 bases to trimming and J lost 5 bases, with 10 bases between them. In nucleotides, the CDR3 is TGTGCCAGCAGCGTAGGGGGGGTACGAGATACGCAGTATTTT. It is translated as CASSVGGVRDTQYF. The complete variable domain, with remaining parts taken from reference TRBV9 and TRBJ2-3, reads DSGVTQTPKHLITATGQRVTLRCSPRSGDLSVYWYQQSLDQGLQFLIQYYNGEERAKGNILERFSAQQFPDLHSELNLSSLELGDSALYFCASSVGGVRDTQYFGPGTRLTVL.

This chain connects TRBV4-2 to TRBJ1-4; D unclear. Trimming shortened V by 1 base and J by 14 bases, and 17 bases separated the two germline ends. The CDR3 has 14 amino acids. Germline V gives CDR1 LGHNA, CDR2 YNFKEQ. The CDR3 nucleotides read TGTGCCAGCAGCCAAGCGGTTAACGAAGGAGGGCTGTTTTTT. Translated, it gives CASSQAVNEGGLFF.